The 8 T cell receptor beta chains in this list originate from one sample, sequenced in a study of control samples from healthy donors and cancer patients. Using immunoSEQ multiplex PCR, the repertoire was profiled, and TCRdb retains in-frame clones only, with some absent. The sample contains over 100,000 clones, 90% of which appear only once. Sequenced input: blood. These receptors were obtained from a human donor in good health. The donor label of this sample is uncertain.

The rearrangement joins TRBV3-1 (or the pseudogene TRBV3-2) to TRBJ1-6; D ambiguous. CDR3 length: 15 amino acids. CDR1 LGHDT and CDR2 YNNKEL come from the germline V gene (reference sequence). Trimming left V 4 bases short and J 7 bases short, with 14 bases between. DNA of the CDR3: TGTGCCAGCAGCCCTAGGGCCTCCGGGAATTCACCCCTCCACTTT. Encoded protein: CASSPRASGNSPLHF.

V usage is TRBV24-1 and J usage is TRBJ2-5; D may match TRBD1 or TRBD2 (5 bases each). The germline V gene has CDR1 KGHDR and CDR2 SFDVKD. Trimming pared 5 bases from V and 3 bases from J, leaving 9 bases between. This CDR3 has 13 residues. In DNA form, the CDR3 reads TGTGCCACCAGTGGACTGGGGGAAGAGACCCAGTACTTC. Protein sequence: CATSGLGEETQYF.

This clone was recorded only once. The chain employs TRBV2 and TRBJ2-3, with a weak D call TRBD2 (5 bases). V shed 4 bases and J shed 0 bases, with 11 bases lying between them. Per the germline V gene, CDR1 is SNHLY and CDR2 is FYNNEI. The CDR3 loop spans 15 amino acids. As DNA, the CDR3 is TGTGCCAGCAGTGTAAAAACGGGGAGCACAGATACGCAGTATTTT. Translation: CASSVKTGSTDTQYF.

V usage is TRBV19 and J usage is TRBJ2-1; 9 bases map to TRBD2. Per the germline V gene, CDR1 is LNHDA and CDR2 is SQIVND (reference sequence). The V gene end was trimmed by 6 bases and the J gene end by 10 bases; junction bases not matched to a gene: 16. The CDR3 covers 16 residues. The DNA for the CDR3 is TGTGCCAGTAGCCGACAAGCGGGGGGCCAGCCGCGAGAGCAGTTCTTC. This translates into CASSRQAGGQPREQFF. Supplemented by reference TRBV19 and TRBJ2-1, the full variable domain reads DGGITQSPKYLFRKEGQNVTLSCEQNLNHDAMYWYRQDPGQGLRLIYYSQIVNDFQKGDIAEGYSVSREKKESFPLTVTSAQKNPTAFYLCASSRQAGGQPREQFFGPGTRLTVL.

The V and J genes are TRBV5-5 and TRBJ2-5; tentatively, D is TRBD2 (6 bases). Trimming took off 4 bases at V and 7 bases at J, with 20 bases between the two ends. This CDR3 is 15 amino acids long. Germline-derived CDR1 and CDR2 are SGHKS and YYEKEE (reference sequence). The CDR3 is CASSPGSGWMWTQYF. Here the CDR3 DNA reads TGTGCCAGCAGCCCCGGGAGTGGGTGGATGTGGACCCAGTACTTC.

V usage is TRBV28 and J usage is TRBJ2-7, with 7 bases aligning to TRBD1. This CDR3 spans 17 amino acids. Trimming cost V 4 bases and J 6 bases; bases outside gene matches: 18. Germline lookup yields CDR1 MDHEN and CDR2 SYDVKM. The CDR3 nucleotides are TGTGCCAGCAGTTACGGGACAGAGATCGTCCGCAGTGGCGAGCAGTACTTC. It codes for CASSYGTEIVRSGEQYF.

This chain links TRBV2 with TRBJ1-1; D remains unclear. The CDR3 has 14 residues. Trimming removed 6 bases at V and 3 bases at J, with 14 bases between. Germline lookup yields CDR1 SNHLY and CDR2 FYNNEI. CDR3 protein: CASRTPQAHTEAFF. The CDR3 DNA reads as TGTGCCAGCAGGACCCCACAAGCCCACACTGAAGCTTTCTTT. The complete variable domain, with remaining parts taken from reference TRBV2 and TRBJ1-1, reads EPEVTQTPSHQVTQMGQEVILRCVPISNHLYFYWYRQILGQKVEFLVSFYNNEISEKSEIFDDQFSVERPDGSNFTLKIRSTKLEDSAMYFCASRTPQAHTEAFFGQGTRLTVV.

The rearrangement uses TRBV30 and TRBJ2-6; D tentatively reads TRBD1 or TRBD2 (6 bases each). Trimming removed 7 bases at V and 0 bases at J, with 19 bases between. Per the germline V gene, CDR1 is GTSNPN and CDR2 is SVGIG (reference sequence). CDR3 length: 17 residues. This CDR3 reads CASPHRDSLSGANVLTF. For the CDR3, the DNA is TGTGCCTCACCCCACAGGGACTCGCTCTCTGGGGCCAACGTCCTGACTTTC.